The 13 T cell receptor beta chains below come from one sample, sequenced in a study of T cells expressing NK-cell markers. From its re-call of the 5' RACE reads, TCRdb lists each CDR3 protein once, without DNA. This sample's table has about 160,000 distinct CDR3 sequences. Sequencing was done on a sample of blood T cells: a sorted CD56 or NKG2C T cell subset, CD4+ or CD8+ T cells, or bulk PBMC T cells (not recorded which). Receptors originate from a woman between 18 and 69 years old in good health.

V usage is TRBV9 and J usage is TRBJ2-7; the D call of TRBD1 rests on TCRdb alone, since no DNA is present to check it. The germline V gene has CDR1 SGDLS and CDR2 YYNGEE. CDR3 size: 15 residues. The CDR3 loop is CASSLEGQGAYEQYF.

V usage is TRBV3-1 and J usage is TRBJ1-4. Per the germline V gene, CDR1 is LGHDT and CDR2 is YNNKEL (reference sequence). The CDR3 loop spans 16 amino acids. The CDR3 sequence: CASSQAAGTRNEKLFF.

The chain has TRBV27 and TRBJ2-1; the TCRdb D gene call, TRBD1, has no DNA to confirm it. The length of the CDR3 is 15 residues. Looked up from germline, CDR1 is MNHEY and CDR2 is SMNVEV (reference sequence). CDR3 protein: CASSLLGQADNEQFF.

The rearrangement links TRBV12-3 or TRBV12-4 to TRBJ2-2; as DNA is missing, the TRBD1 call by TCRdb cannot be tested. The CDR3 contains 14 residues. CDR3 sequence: CATGPRQGGGELFF.

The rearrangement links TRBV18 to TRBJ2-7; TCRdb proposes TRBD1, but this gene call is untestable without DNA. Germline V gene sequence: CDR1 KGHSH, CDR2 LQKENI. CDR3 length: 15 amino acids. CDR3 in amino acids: CASSPGGLGVGEQYF.

CDR3: CASSSTSSSSTDTQYF. The chain has TRBV3-1 and TRBJ2-3; TCRdb indicates TRBD2, and absent DNA this call remains unverified. Germline CDR1 is LGHDT and CDR2 is YNNKEL (reference sequence). The CDR3 is 16 residues long.

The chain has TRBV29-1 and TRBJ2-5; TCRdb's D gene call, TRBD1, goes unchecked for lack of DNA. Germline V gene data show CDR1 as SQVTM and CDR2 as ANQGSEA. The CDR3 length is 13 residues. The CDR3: CSADRGLGETQYF. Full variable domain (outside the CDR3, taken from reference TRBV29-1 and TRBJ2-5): SAVISQKPSRDICQRGTSLTIQCQVDSQVTMMFWYRQQPGQSLTLIATANQGSEATYESGFVIDKFPISRPNLTFSTLTVSNMSPEDSSIYLCSADRGLGETQYFGPGTRLLVL.

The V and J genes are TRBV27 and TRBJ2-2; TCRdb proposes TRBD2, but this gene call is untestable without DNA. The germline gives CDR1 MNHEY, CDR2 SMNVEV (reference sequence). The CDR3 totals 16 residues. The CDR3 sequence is CASSLFVTTNTGELFF.

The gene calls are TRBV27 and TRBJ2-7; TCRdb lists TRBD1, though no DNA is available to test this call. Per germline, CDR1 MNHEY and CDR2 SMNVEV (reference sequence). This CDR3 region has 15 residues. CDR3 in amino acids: CASSRGTGNSYEQYF.

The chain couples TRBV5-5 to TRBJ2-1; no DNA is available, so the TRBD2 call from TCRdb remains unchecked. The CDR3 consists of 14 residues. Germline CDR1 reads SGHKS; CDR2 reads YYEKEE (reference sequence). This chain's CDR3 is CASSLGFTSGEQFF.

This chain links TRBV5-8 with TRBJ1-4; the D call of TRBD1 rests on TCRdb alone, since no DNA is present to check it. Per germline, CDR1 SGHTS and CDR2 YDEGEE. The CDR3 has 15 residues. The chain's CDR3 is CASRERGPPNEKLFF.

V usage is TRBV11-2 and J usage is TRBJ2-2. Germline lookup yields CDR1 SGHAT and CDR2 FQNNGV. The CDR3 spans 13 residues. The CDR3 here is CASSLLHTGELFF.

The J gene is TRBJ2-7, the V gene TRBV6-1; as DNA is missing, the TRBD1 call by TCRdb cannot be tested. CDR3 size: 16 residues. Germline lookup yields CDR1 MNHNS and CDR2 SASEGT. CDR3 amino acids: CASSELGTVASYEQYF.